This T cell receptor (beta chain) was identified during a study of naive and memory T cell subsets. General observations from the study: Over 85% of naive TCR sequences appeared only once after error correction, unlike memory subsets. From naive to CM, EM and EMRA, diversity decreased and Gini increased.

For this clonotype: Antigen unknown.

An equimolar mix of two oligonucleotides served as the beta constant-region primer for TRBC1 and TRBC2. TCRdb re-analysed the UMI-ligation and nested PCR reads in MiXCR, keeping a single row per CDR3 protein. The top ten clones hold 0.9% to 1% of a sample with roughly 91,000 distinct CDR3 sequences, 10% to 15% of them seen once. CMV status came from CD4+ T cell IFNgamma after overnight CMV lysate stimulation of fresh PBMCs. This receptor was taken from a human donor in good health. Sequenced: central memory CD4+ T cells from blood.

CDR3 coding DNA: TGTGCCAGCAGTTTAGGCAGGACGGACACTGAAGCTTTCTTT. Amino acids: CASSLGRTDTEAFF. The genes are TRBV28 and TRBJ1-1; D is undetermined. Trimming took 2 bases from V and 3 from J, leaving 10 bases between them. The CDR3 runs 14 residues. Germline-derived CDR1 and CDR2 are MDHEN and SYDVKM.